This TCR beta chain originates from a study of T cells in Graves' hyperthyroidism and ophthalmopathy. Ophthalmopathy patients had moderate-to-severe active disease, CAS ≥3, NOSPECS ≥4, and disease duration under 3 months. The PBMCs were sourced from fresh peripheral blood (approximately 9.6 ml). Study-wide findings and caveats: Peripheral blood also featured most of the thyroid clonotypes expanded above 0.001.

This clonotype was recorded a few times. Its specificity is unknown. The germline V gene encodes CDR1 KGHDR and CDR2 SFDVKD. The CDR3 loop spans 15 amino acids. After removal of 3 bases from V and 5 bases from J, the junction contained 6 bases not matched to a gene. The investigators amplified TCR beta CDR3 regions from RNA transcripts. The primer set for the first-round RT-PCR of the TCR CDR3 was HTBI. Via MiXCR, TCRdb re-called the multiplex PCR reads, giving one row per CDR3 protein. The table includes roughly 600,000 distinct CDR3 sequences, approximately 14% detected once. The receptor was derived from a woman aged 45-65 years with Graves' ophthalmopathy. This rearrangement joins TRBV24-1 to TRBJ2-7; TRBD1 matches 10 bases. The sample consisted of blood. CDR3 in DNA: TGTGCCACCAGTGATCGGGGACAGGGGAAAAACGAGCAGTACTTC. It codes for CATSDRGQGKNEQYF.